These 16 T cell receptor beta chains share one sample of origin, sequenced in a study of neurological immune-mediated disorders. TCRdb fed the 5' RACE reads into MiXCR, producing one record per CDR3 protein. The sample contains around 30,000 distinct CDR3 sequences, around 17% of which appear only once. Noted time point: technical triplicate 3. The material sequenced was CD4+ T cells from blood. The receptor set was obtained from a female donor with HTLV-1-associated myelopathy (HAM/TSP).

In this sample, this clonotype turned up many times. V gene TRBV20-1 combines with J gene TRBJ2-3; 8 bases match TRBD2. The germline V gene has CDR1 DFQATT and CDR2 SNEGSKA (reference sequence). V lost 6 bases to trimming and J lost 10 bases; unmatched junction nucleotides: 24. The CDR3 runs to 17 residues. The CDR3, as DNA: TGCAGTGCCGGGGGGGGTGGGGCAGCGCGCAGTGTGGGTCCGCAGTATTTT. Protein sequence: CSAGGGGAARSVGPQYF.

Many counts were recorded for this clonotype. The genes are TRBV5-5 and TRBJ2-7, with TRBD2 matching 13 bases. CDR3 length: 18 residues. Germline V gene lookup returns CDR1 SGHKS and CDR2 YYEKEE (reference sequence). J gave up 3 bases and V 2 bases, and 11 bases lay outside the gene matches. The chain's CDR3 is CASSFSLKTSGRDYEQYF. As DNA, the CDR3 is TGTGCCAGCAGCTTCTCCCTAAAAACTAGCGGGAGGGACTACGAGCAGTACTTC.

The rearrangement links TRBV29-1 to TRBJ2-7, with 11 bases fitting TRBD1. The junction had 5 bases not matched to a gene; V was cut back by 7 bases and J by 6 bases. The CDR3 runs to 12 residues. Germline loops: CDR1 SQVTM, CDR2 ANQGSEA. CDR3 amino acids: CSAGTGGTEQYF. In DNA form, the CDR3 reads TGCAGCGCCGGGACAGGGGGAACCGAGCAGTACTTC.

This clonotype was observed at least ten times. V and J are TRBV10-3 and TRBJ2-3; a possible D gene is TRBD2 (7 bases). This CDR3 has 16 residues. V was shortened by 11 bases and J by 4 bases, with 25 bases between the two germline ends. CDR1 and CDR2 (germline): ENHRY, SYGVKD. The CDR3 sequence: CASAASGGAPADTQYF. In DNA form, the CDR3 reads TGTGCCTCCGCCGCTAGTGGGGGGGCCCCCGCAGATACGCAGTATTTT.

In its sample, this clonotype was seen many times. V is TRBV29-1 and J is TRBJ2-3; no clear D. The CDR3 length is 16 residues. Germline V CDR1 and CDR2: SQVTM, ANQGSEA. The V and J ends lost 3 bases and 1 base respectively, with 17 bases between them. CDR3 protein: CSVEFRQSYGTDTQYF. CDR3 nucleotides: TGCAGCGTTGAGTTCCGGCAGAGCTATGGCACAGATACGCAGTATTTT.

Ten or more counts support this clonotype. This chain uses TRBV20-1 with TRBJ2-3; no clear D gene. This CDR3 comprises 14 residues. CDR1 and CDR2 from the germline V gene are DFQATT and SNEGSKA (reference sequence). V was shortened by 0 bases and J by 6 bases, with 13 bases between the two germline ends. CDR3 DNA: TGCAGTGCTAGAGATCCCTCCGCTCGGGATACGCAGTATTTT. Its translation: CSARDPSARDTQYF.

This clonotype was observed at least ten times. V and J are TRBV7-9 and TRBJ2-2, with TRBD1 matching 11 bases. The CDR3 length is 18 residues. Germline loops: CDR1 SEHNR, CDR2 FQNEAQ (reference sequence). V lost 5 bases, J lost 7 bases, and 15 bases stayed unmatched. The CDR3 DNA follows: TGTGCCAGCAGCCCCACACCTTTCACCGGGACAGGGGGCGGGGAGCTGTTTTTT. As protein: CASSPTPFTGTGGGELFF.

There are many counts of this clonotype. The chain is built from TRBV28 and TRBJ2-1; perhaps TRBD2 as D (6 bases). This CDR3 is built from 16 residues. V was shortened by 6 bases and J by 0 bases, with 15 bases between the two germline ends. CDR1 is MDHEN and CDR2 is SYDVKM in the germline V gene. The chain's CDR3 is CASSSTDGSSYNEQFF. CDR3 bases: TGTGCCAGCAGCTCGACCGACGGGAGCTCCTACAATGAGCAGTTCTTC.

The sample holds many counts of this clonotype. V is TRBV18 and J is TRBJ2-3; D is possibly TRBD1 (6 bases). The germline CDR1 and CDR2 sequences are KGHSH and LQKENI. The CDR3 spans 15 residues. V was cut by 4 bases and J by 0 bases, with 11 bases left in between. The CDR3 sequence: CASSRTGLSTDTQYF. CDR3 sequence (DNA): TGTGCCAGCTCACGCACAGGGCTTAGCACAGATACGCAGTATTTT.

The table lists this clonotype with many counts. The chain employs TRBV7-3 and TRBJ2-5; TRBD2 agrees at 7 bases. The CDR3 is 15 residues long. Germline-derived CDR1 and CDR2 are SGHTA and FQGTGA. Losses at the gene ends were 2 bases for V and 2 bases for J; bases not matched to a gene: 5. The CDR3 loop reads CASSLGLAEQETQYF. The CDR3 DNA is TGTGCCAGCAGCTTAGGGCTAGCGGAACAAGAGACCCAGTACTTC.

This clonotype was recorded many times. The rearrangement links TRBV4-3 to TRBJ1-1, with D possibly being TRBD1 (5 bases). This CDR3 spans 16 amino acids. Trimming left V 1 base short and J 1 base short, with 13 bases between. The germline V gene encodes CDR1 LGHNA and CDR2 YSLEER. CDR3 amino acids: CASSQAPTDPNTEAFF. The CDR3 DNA reads as TGCGCCAGCAGCCAAGCCCCGACAGATCCGAACACTGAAGCTTTCTTT.

This clonotype was found many times. The V call is TRBV6-1, the J call TRBJ2-3; D is perhaps TRBD1 (6 bases). The germline V and J ends were trimmed by 5 bases and 2 bases, with 11 bases remaining between them. This CDR3 has 14 residues. CDR1 and CDR2 from the germline V gene are MNHNS and SASEGT. The CDR3 region is CASSNRDNTDTQYF. As DNA, the CDR3 is TGTGCCAGCAGTAACCGGGACAACACAGATACGCAGTATTTT.

This clonotype was detected ten times or more. This chain joins TRBV5-1 and TRBJ2-3; D not resolved. Germline loops: CDR1 SGHRS, CDR2 YFSETQ. The CDR3 length is 14 residues. V lost 4 bases, J lost 2 bases, and 11 bases lay in between. The CDR3 spells CASSLQILTDTQYF. As DNA, the CDR3 is TGCGCCAGCAGCCTACAAATTCTCACAGATACGCAGTATTTT. Full variable domain (missing parts from reference TRBV5-1 and TRBJ2-3): KAGVTQTPRYLIKTRGQQVTLSCSPISGHRSVSWYQQTPGQGLQFLFEYFSETQRNKGNFPGRFSGRQFSNSRSEMNVSTLELGDSALYLCASSLQILTDTQYFGPGTRLTVL.

DNA of the CDR3: TGTGCCAGCAGCCAAAACATTTATGGCTACACCTTC. As protein: CASSQNIYGYTF. V is TRBV5-8 and J is TRBJ1-2; D is ambiguous. V was clipped by 4 bases and J by 5 bases, with 9 bases between them. The CDR3 totals 12 residues. Germline V CDR1 and CDR2: SGHTS, YDEGEE. Based on the CDR3 plus reference TRBV5-8 and TRBJ1-2, the full variable domain is EAGVTQSPTHLIKTRGQQATLRCSPISGHTSVYWYQQALGLGLQFLLWYDEGEERNRGNFPPRFSGRQFPNYSSELNVNALELEDSALYLCASSQNIYGYTFGSGTRLTVV.

Comment on this clonotype: At one end the junction does not follow the germline gene, possibly because of a read error. This chain joins TRBV5-1 and TRBJ1-6; 10 bases are a match to TRBD1. Germline V CDR1 and CDR2: SGHRS, YFSETQ. The CDR3 runs 15 residues. The CDR3: CASSSTGGQGSPLNF. DNA of the CDR3: TGCGCCAGCAGCTCGACAGGGGGCCAAGGTTCACCCCTCAACTTT.

The chain is built from TRBV30 and TRBJ2-1, with 10 bases identical to TRBD1. The germline CDR1 and CDR2 sequences are GTSNPN and SVGIG (reference sequence). The CDR3 runs 14 residues. J was trimmed by 10 bases and V by 4 bases; bases with no gene match: 10. The CDR3 DNA sequence: TGTGCCTGGAAAGCGGGACAGGGGTTTCGCGAGCAGTTCTTC. It codes for CAWKAGQGFREQFF.